This TCR beta chain emerged from a study of technical replicates of blood from a handful of donors. Germline CDR1 is SGHTA and CDR2 is FQGNSA. The V end lost 1 base, the J end lost 0 bases, and 13 bases lay between the germline ends. The length of the CDR3 is 17 residues. The protocol was immunoSEQ multiplex PCR, while the TCRdb copy is restricted to in-frame clones and leaves out a portion. The data contain approximately 87,000 clones, approximately 92% of them seen just once; the ten biggest clones take up 0.3% to 0.5%. The sequenced sample consisted of T cells isolated from PBMCs. The V call is TRBV7-2, the J call TRBJ2-1; possible D gene TRBD2, 5 bases. This receptor was identified in a human donor in good health. Some clones in this sample may be carry-over from other donors' samples. The CDR3 bases are TGTGCCAGCAGCTTAGTGTCTAGCACAAACTCCTACAATGAGCAGTTCTTC. The encoded protein is CASSLVSSTNSYNEQFF.